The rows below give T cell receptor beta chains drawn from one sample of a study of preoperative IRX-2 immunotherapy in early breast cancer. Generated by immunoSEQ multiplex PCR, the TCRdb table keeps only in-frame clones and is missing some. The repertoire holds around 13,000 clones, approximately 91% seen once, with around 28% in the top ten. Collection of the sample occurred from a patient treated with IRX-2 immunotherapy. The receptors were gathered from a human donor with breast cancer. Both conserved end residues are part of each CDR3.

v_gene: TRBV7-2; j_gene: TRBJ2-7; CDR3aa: CASSPNLDEQYF
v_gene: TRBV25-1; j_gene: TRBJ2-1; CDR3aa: CASSGSARSYYNEQFF
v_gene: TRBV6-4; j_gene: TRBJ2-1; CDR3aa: CASSGQGGNEQFF
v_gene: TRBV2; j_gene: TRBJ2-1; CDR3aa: CASRENNEQFF
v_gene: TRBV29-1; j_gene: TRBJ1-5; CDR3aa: CSGTNQPQHF
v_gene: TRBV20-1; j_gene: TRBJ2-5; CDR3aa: CSAPAVETQYF
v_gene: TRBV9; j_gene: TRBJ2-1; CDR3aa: CASSVHLSQGANEQFF
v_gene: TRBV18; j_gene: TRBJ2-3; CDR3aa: CASSPGQSTDTQYF
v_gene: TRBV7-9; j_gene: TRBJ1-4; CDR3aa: CASSLDPLEKLFF
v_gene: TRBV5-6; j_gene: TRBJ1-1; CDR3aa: CASSRFDRDTEAFF
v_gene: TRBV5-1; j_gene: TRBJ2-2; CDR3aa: CASSPSPNTGELFF
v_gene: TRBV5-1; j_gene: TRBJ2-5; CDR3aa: CASMGQAKGTSWETQYF
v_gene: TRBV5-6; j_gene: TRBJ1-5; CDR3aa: CASSRAGVKVNQPQHF
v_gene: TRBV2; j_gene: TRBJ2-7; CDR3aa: CASTAQGTYEQYF
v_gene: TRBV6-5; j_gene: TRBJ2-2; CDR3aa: CAIKPTLNTGELFF
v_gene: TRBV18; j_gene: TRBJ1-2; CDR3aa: CASSPPTGTSYGYTF
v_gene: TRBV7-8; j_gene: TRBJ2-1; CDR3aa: CASSPRTSGNEQFF
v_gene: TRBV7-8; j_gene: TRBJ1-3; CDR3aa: CASSLEAGAGNTIYF
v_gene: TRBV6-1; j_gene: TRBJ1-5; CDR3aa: CANNRGRDQPQHF
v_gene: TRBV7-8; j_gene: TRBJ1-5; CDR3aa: CASSTLRGNQPQHF
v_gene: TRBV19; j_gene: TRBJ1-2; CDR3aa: CASSIVRVNGYTF
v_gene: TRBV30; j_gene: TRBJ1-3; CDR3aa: CAWRQGTAGNTIYF
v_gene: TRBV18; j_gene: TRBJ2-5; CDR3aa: CASSPPGVAETQYF
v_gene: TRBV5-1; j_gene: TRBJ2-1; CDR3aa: CASSSPEGGRDRGRLYNEQFF
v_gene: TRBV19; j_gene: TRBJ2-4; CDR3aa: CASSILGGDLGTNIQYF
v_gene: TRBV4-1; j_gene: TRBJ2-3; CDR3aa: CASSQVPLPGTDTQYF
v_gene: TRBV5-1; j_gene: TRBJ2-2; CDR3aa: CASSLASGVGELFF
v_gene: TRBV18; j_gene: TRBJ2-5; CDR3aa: CASSPPAGGRETQYF
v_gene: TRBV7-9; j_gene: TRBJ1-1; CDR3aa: CASSLHENTEAFF